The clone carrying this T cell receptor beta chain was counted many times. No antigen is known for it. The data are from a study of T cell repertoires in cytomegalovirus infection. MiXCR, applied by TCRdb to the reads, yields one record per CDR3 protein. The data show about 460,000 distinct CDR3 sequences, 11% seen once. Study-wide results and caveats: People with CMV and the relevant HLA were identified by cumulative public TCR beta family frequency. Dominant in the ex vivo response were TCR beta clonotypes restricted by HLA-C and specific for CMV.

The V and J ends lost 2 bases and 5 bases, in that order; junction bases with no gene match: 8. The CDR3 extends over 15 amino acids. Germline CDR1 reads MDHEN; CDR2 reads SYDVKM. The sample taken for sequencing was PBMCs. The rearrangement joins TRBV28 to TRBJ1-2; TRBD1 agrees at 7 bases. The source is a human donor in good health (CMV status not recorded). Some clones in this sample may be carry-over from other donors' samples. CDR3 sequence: CASSLDPGQPYGYTF. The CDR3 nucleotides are TGTGCCAGCAGTTTAGATCCGGGACAGCCATATGGCTACACCTTC.